The entry that follows covers one TCR beta chain sequence. Its target antigen remains unknown. Base quality data are lacking; no much larger clone is found one base away. This specimen belongs to a study of T cells in localized non-small cell lung cancer (TCRdb year 2020). For context, the study as a whole: The study analyzed T cell repertoires of hundreds of early-stage NSCLC patients, comparing tumors and uninvolved tumor-adjacent lungs. The cohort was made up of 236 treatment-naive NSCLC patients whose localized lung tumors had been resected. Of the NSCLC patients, 129 were male and approximately 110 were female, and the mean age was about 69 years.

TCR beta CDR3 regions were sequenced from DNA using the immunoSEQ Assay. The original methods were these. To compute T cell density, TCR beta template counts were normalized to usable DNA, which was estimated by amplifying housekeeping genes. The preseqR package was used to estimate richness by extrapolating to 400,000 templates for PBMC samples and to 120,000 templates for tissue samples. Clonality was taken to be one minus Pielou's evenness. To identify tissue-enriched TCRs, differential abundance testing was run on productive amino-acid clonotypes with a minimum total count of 5 and an alpha of 0.1. The Jaccard Index and the Morisita Overlap Index were used to quantify repertoire overlap between compartments. GLIPH grouped TCR beta CDR3s together with public tetramer-defined viral CDR3s, and a viral motif had to include at least three viral sequences and show V-gene enrichment. TCRdb provides this immuneACCESS table in a form limited to in-frame rearrangements. Some clones are lacking; in checked studies, under half of them reflect an unresolved V gene, and why the rest are absent is not known. The DNA was the basis for D and trimming; V, J and clone size are from that table. The sample table lists tens of thousands of clones, around 80% of them with a count of one. The ten most abundant clones make up around 4.5% of the sample.

V loses 7 bases, J loses 1 base, and the germline ends lie 13 bases apart. The germline V gene sets CDR1 to SQVTM and CDR2 to ANQGSEA. Inclusive of the bounding cysteine and phenylalanine, the CDR3 is 13 residues long. Of the read, only the CDR3 DNA is kept; its 39 bases are in frame from base 1. At diagnosis, tumor, uninvolved tumor-adjacent lung and peripheral blood were collected and then preserved as a mix of FFPE and fresh-frozen material. For TCR repertoire profiling, the blood samples were analyzed as peripheral blood mononuclear cells. Results the study describes overall, beyond this receptor: Because of the exploratory design, TCR variables were selected using unadjusted p-values without false-discovery rate correction. A median of around 62 of the top 100 tumor clones turned up in the paired uninvolved adjacent lung, and about 28 of those clones also ranked among the top 100 of that same adjacent lung. Higher T cell density in blood was associated with longer overall survival, whereas higher clonality in adjacent lung was associated with shorter survival. Multi-region tumor sequencing was not performed, so intratumor heterogeneity could not be excluded. The highest T cell clonality was observed in uninvolved tumor-adjacent lung, where clonality exceeded that of tumor, suggesting that antigenic responses were more focused in uninvolved tumor-adjacent lung.

This receptor was obtained from a woman aged 35-75 years with stage II lung adenocarcinoma. Sequencing used PBMCs, obtained before any cancer treatment. This chain joins TRBV29-1 to TRBJ1-1; tentative D gene TRBD1, with 6 bases matching. The DNA sequence is given as TGCAGCGCCTCGGGGGGCCAGAACACTGAAGCTTTCTTT. Its product reads: CSASGGQNTEAFF.